This entry lists 28 T cell receptor beta chains sequenced from one sample in a study of PD-L1 blockade in urothelial cancer. Generated by immunoSEQ multiplex PCR, the TCRdb table keeps only in-frame clones and is missing some. The sample includes 35,000 or so clones, more than 75% of them seen just once. Time point denoted: peripheral blood 6 weeks after treatment start. This specimen consisted of PBMCs, obtained around atezolizumab (anti-PD-L1) treatment. All receptors derive from a man aged 35 to 55 with urothelial cancer.

This chain links TRBV2 with TRBJ1-2, with no clear D. Germline V CDR1 and CDR2: SNHLY, FYNNEI. Trimming left V 5 bases short and J 4 bases short, with 14 bases between. The CDR3 sequence is 14 residues long. CDR3 nucleotides: TGTGCCAGCAGTCCGACTCCGATCCTCTATGGCTACACCTTC. Translation: CASSPTPILYGYTF.

The V gene is TRBV30, the J gene TRBJ1-2; tentatively, D is TRBD1 (6 bases). The CDR3 sequence is 12 residues long. The germline gives CDR1 GTSNPN, CDR2 SVGIG (reference sequence). V lost 1 base to trimming and J lost 7 bases, with 10 bases between them. The DNA of the CDR3 is TGTGCCTGGAGTGCAGGGGTGGGTGGCTACACCTTC. It translates to CAWSAGVGGYTF.

In nucleotides, the CDR3 is TGCGCCAGCAGCATGAGTGGAGGCACAGATACGCAGTATTTT. Translating gives CASSMSGGTDTQYF. The J gene is TRBJ2-3, the V gene TRBV5-1; D is unresolved. V lost 4 bases and J lost 1, with 10 bases in between. This CDR3 comprises 14 residues. Germline V CDR1 and CDR2: SGHRS, YFSETQ. Full variable domain (missing parts from reference TRBV5-1 and TRBJ2-3): KAGVTQTPRYLIKTRGQQVTLSCSPISGHRSVSWYQQTPGQGLQFLFEYFSETQRNKGNFPGRFSGRQFSNSRSEMNVSTLELGDSALYLCASSMSGGTDTQYFGPGTRLTVL.

This clone was counted a few times. The genes are TRBV28 and TRBJ2-3; 7 nucleotides agree with TRBD2. V was pared by 6 bases and J by 1 base, with 4 bases of the junction left unmatched. Germline V CDR1 and CDR2: MDHEN, SYDVKM. This CDR3 spans 14 amino acids. CDR3 residues: CASREREGTDTQYF. The CDR3 DNA is TGTGCCAGCAGAGAGCGGGAAGGCACAGATACGCAGTATTTT.

CDR3 in amino acids: CASSLNTGSGTQYF. The DNA of the CDR3 is TGTGCCAGCAGCTTAAACACCGGGAGTGGGACGCAGTATTTT. This rearrangement joins TRBV7-3 to TRBJ2-3; D may be TRBD2 (6 bases). Germline V CDR1 and CDR2: SGHTA, FQGTGA. V was clipped by 1 base and J by 9 bases, with 14 bases between them. This CDR3 region has 14 residues.

The chain combines TRBV7-6 with TRBJ2-7; TRBD1 matches 9 bases. In germline, CDR1 is SGHVS, CDR2 FNYEAQ. This CDR3 contains 15 residues. The J segment lost 6 bases and the V segment lost 5 bases, leaving 11 bases of the junction unmatched. CDR3 protein: CASSPGTGPRSEQYF. The CDR3 region has the DNA TGTGCCAGCAGCCCGGGGACAGGGCCCAGAAGCGAGCAGTACTTC.

The V gene is TRBV28, the J gene TRBJ1-5; 9 bases are shared with TRBD1. CDR3 length equals 14 residues. Germline CDR1 is MDHEN and CDR2 is SYDVKM. The V gene end was trimmed by 5 bases and the J gene end by 2 bases; junction bases not matched to a gene: 1. Here the CDR3 DNA reads TGTGCCAGCAGTCGGACAGGGGGCAATCAGCCCCAGCATTTT. Amino acids: CASSRTGGNQPQHF.

This clone was observed a few times. The chain is built from TRBV10-3 and TRBJ1-2; no definite D call. The CDR3 is 13 amino acids. V lost 0 bases to trimming and J lost 8 bases, with 10 bases between them. Germline CDR1 reads ENHRY; CDR2 reads SYGVKD. This CDR3 reads CAISESPERGYTF. CDR3 DNA sequence: TGTGCCATCAGTGAGTCTCCCGAACGGGGCTACACCTTC.

This clone occurred once. V is TRBV30 and J is TRBJ1-5, with 8 bases aligning to TRBD1. CDR3 length equals 15 residues. J lost 7 bases, V lost 2 bases, and 10 bases had no gene match. Germline CDR1 is GTSNPN and CDR2 is SVGIG (reference sequence). This CDR3 is CAWSTGLAGGQPQHF. The CDR3 DNA reads as TGTGCCTGGAGTACCGGTTTGGCAGGGGGCCAGCCCCAGCATTTT.

This clone was detected a few times. The chain joins TRBV10-1 to TRBJ2-7, with D unclear. The V gene's germline CDR1 is WNHNN and CDR2 SYGVQD (reference sequence). The CDR3 covers 10 residues. V gave up 7 bases and J gave up 12 bases, with 13 bases separating them. Written as DNA, the CDR3 is TGCGCCAGCACCGGTGGAGTGCCGTACTTC. Protein sequence: CASTGGVPYF.

The chain has TRBV11-3 and TRBJ1-6; the D is unclear. Germline CDR1 is SGHNT and CDR2 is YENEEA. This CDR3 region has 13 residues. Trimming left V 3 bases short and J 7 bases short, with 7 bases between. The CDR3: CASSFSSNSPLHF. The CDR3 DNA reads TGTGCCAGCAGCTTTTCCTCCAATTCACCCCTCCACTTT.

The gene calls are TRBV7-3 and TRBJ2-2; D is unclear. The CDR3 consists of 15 residues. From germline, CDR1 is SGHTA and CDR2 FQGTGA. Trimming removed 1 base at V and 4 bases at J, with 10 bases between. The CDR3 protein is CASSLMNSRTGELFF. CDR3 nucleotides: TGTGCCAGCAGCTTAATGAATTCGCGCACCGGGGAGCTGTTTTTT.

The genes are TRBV7-6 and TRBJ2-1; 9 nucleotides line up with TRBD2. The CDR3 runs 16 residues. Trimming at V came to 2 bases and at J to 9 bases, leaving 11 bases not matched to a gene. CDR1 is SGHVS, CDR2 FNYEAQ, per germline. The CDR3, as DNA: TGTGCCAGCAGCTTAAGGGGTTTAGCGGGAGCGTCTGAGCAGTTCTTC. Its translation: CASSLRGLAGASEQFF.

V usage is TRBV27 and J usage is TRBJ2-1; weak D call: TRBD1 (5 bases). The germline gives CDR1 MNHEY, CDR2 SMNVEV (reference sequence). V lost 3 bases, J lost 9 bases, and 15 bases lay in between. This CDR3 comprises 14 residues. Here the CDR3 DNA reads TGTGCCAGCAGTTTCAAGGGGTCCCTGGGTGAGCAGTTCTTC. It encodes CASSFKGSLGEQFF.

This chain links TRBV30 with TRBJ1-3, with unresolved D. Trimming left V 7 bases short and J 1 base short, with 11 bases between. The CDR3 covers 13 residues. Germline V gene sequence: CDR1 GTSNPN, CDR2 SVGIG (reference sequence). Here the CDR3 reads CASLRDSGNTIYF. The CDR3 region has the DNA TGTGCCTCCCTGAGGGATTCTGGAAACACCATATATTTT.

V gene TRBV4-1 combines with J gene TRBJ2-2; D ambiguous. Germline assignment: CDR1 MGHRA and CDR2 YSYEKL. The germline V and J ends were trimmed by 5 bases and 3 bases, with 13 bases remaining between them. The CDR3 length is 15 residues. This CDR3 is CASSDALDHTGELFF. DNA of the CDR3: TGCGCCAGCAGCGACGCGCTAGATCACACCGGGGAGCTGTTTTTT.

This clone was seen only a few times. The V and J genes are TRBV30 and TRBJ1-5, with 8 bases lining up with TRBD1. V gave up 4 bases and J gave up 2 bases; unmatched junction bases: 4. Germline V gene data show CDR1 as GTSNPN and CDR2 as SVGIG (reference sequence). This CDR3 has 14 residues. Here the CDR3 DNA reads TGTGCCTGGAAGGCAGGGGGCGGCAATCAGCCCCAGCATTTT. Its translation is CAWKAGGGNQPQHF.

The genes are TRBV7-9 and TRBJ1-2; 9 bases are shared with TRBD1. Germline V gene lookup returns CDR1 SEHNR and CDR2 FQNEAQ (reference sequence). V gave up 1 base and J gave up 7 bases; unmatched junction bases: 1. The CDR3 covers 13 residues. Written as DNA, the CDR3 is TGTGCCAGCAGCTTAGGGACAGGGGCTGGCTACACCTTC. Its protein product is CASSLGTGAGYTF. Full variable domain (outside the CDR3, taken from reference TRBV7-9 and TRBJ1-2): DTGVSQNPRHKITKRGQNVTFRCDPISEHNRLYWYRQTLGQGPEFLTYFQNEAQLEKSRLLSDRFSAERPKGSFSTLEIQRTEQGDSAMYLCASSLGTGAGYTFGSGTRLTVV.

This clone was observed a single time. The chain carries TRBV2 and TRBJ1-1; perhaps TRBD1 as D (5 bases). The V and J ends lost 6 bases and 11 bases respectively, with 13 bases between them. The CDR3 consists of 11 residues. Germline CDR1 is SNHLY and CDR2 is FYNNEI. CDR3 in DNA: TGTGCCAGCAGGGAGGGGCTGGTCGCTTTCTTT. It translates to CASREGLVAFF.

The chain employs TRBV10-1 and TRBJ2-3; the match to TRBD2 covers 8 bases. The V segment lost 9 bases and the J segment 8 bases; nucleotides outside the gene matches: 16. Germline V CDR1 and CDR2: WNHNN, SYGVQD (reference sequence). The CDR3 extends over 15 amino acids. The DNA of the CDR3 is TGCGCCAGTTCTACAAGGGCGGGAGGTTTTAGTACGCAGTATTTT. Amino acids: CASSTRAGGFSTQYF.

The chain combines TRBV29-1 with TRBJ1-1; the match to TRBD1 covers 11 bases. Trimming at V came to 7 bases and at J to 5 bases, leaving 3 bases not matched to a gene. Germline V gene sequence: CDR1 SQVTM, CDR2 ANQGSEA. The CDR3 is made up of 12 amino acids. The CDR3 sequence: CSAGTGGTEAFF. The DNA for the CDR3 is TGCAGCGCAGGGACAGGGGGAACTGAAGCTTTCTTT.

V gene TRBV6-6 combines with J gene TRBJ2-2, with D perhaps matching TRBD1 (6 bases). Germline V gene data show CDR1 as MNHNY and CDR2 as SVGAGI (reference sequence). The CDR3 has 12 amino acids. V was pared by 7 bases and J by 6 bases, with 9 bases between. This chain's CDR3 is CASNQGPGELFF. The CDR3 DNA reads as TGTGCCAGCAATCAGGGGCCCGGGGAGCTGTTTTTT.

The chain is built from TRBV14 and TRBJ1-1; D remains unclear. Trimming took 4 bases from V and 0 from J, leaving 9 bases between them. This CDR3 spans 14 amino acids. Per the germline V gene, CDR1 is SGHDN and CDR2 is FVKESK. CDR3 region: CASSRPGMNTEAFF. The CDR3 DNA sequence: TGTGCCAGCAGCCGCCCGGGTATGAACACTGAAGCTTTCTTT.

The genes are TRBV20-1 and TRBJ2-7; D perhaps matches TRBD2 (6 bases). Germline-derived CDR1 and CDR2 are DFQATT and SNEGSKA (reference sequence). This CDR3 has 11 amino acids. V lost 6 bases, J lost 3 bases, and 9 bases lay in between. CDR3 sequence (DNA): TGCAGTGCGGCCGGGAGCTACGAGCAGTACTTC. Translation: CSAAGSYEQYF.

The chain recombines TRBV7-3 with TRBJ2-7; 7 bases map to TRBD2. Germline-derived CDR1 and CDR2 are SGHTA and FQGTGA. The CDR3 runs 14 residues. V dropped 5 bases and J dropped 7; count of bases not matched to a gene: 11. The DNA of the CDR3 is TGTGCCAGCAGCGTCCTAGCGGACTTTAGAGAGCAGTACTTC. This gives the protein CASSVLADFREQYF.

The rearrangement uses TRBV28 and TRBJ1-1; D might be TRBD1 (6 bases). This CDR3 is 16 amino acids long. Trimming took 6 bases from V and 1 from J, leaving 18 bases between them. Germline V lookup: CDR1 MDHEN, CDR2 SYDVKM. DNA for the CDR3: TGTGCCAGCAGATCCGCAGGGGTTGTGGAGAACACTGAAGCTTTCTTT. It yields the protein CASRSAGVVENTEAFF.

The V gene is TRBV13, the J gene TRBJ2-3; weak D call: TRBD1 (6 bases). Germline CDR1 is PRHDT and CDR2 is FYEKMQ (reference sequence). The V end lost 5 bases, the J end lost 9 bases, and 12 bases lay between the germline ends. The CDR3 has 12 residues. As DNA, the CDR3 is TGTGCCAGCAGCCGACAGGAGCGGACGCAGTATTTT. It is translated as CASSRQERTQYF.

The chain employs TRBV4-1 and TRBJ1-1; TRBD1 is a possible D gene (6 bases). V shed 1 base and J shed 1 base, with 13 bases lying between them. The length of the CDR3 is 16 residues. Per the germline V gene, CDR1 is MGHRA and CDR2 is YSYEKL. CDR3 sequence reads: CASSQGFTGPNTEAFF. CDR3 nucleotides: TGCGCCAGCAGCCAAGGTTTTACAGGGCCGAACACTGAAGCTTTCTTT.